Following are 13 T cell receptor beta chains from one sample sequenced in a study of low-dose radiotherapy and immunotherapy resistance in tumors. First-strand cDNA used TRAV- and TRBV-specific primers, covering alpha and beta chains. Both a constant-region primer and a V-primer adapter served to amplify TCRs across 20 to 25 PCR cycles. One entry per CDR3 protein results from TCRdb running MiXCR on the reads. This table holds around 58,000 distinct CDR3 sequences, about 23% found once. Time point described: after trial treatment. Treatment of the sample: LDRT plus nivolumab, ipilimumab, low-dose cyclophosphamide and aspirin (RACIN trial). The input for sequencing was PBMCs, taken after low-dose radiotherapy plus immunotherapy. These receptors all stem from a male donor with prostate cancer.

This clonotype was counted at least ten times. The CDR3 bases are TGTGCCAGTAGAACCGGGACAGACAATCAGCCCCAGCATTTT. Protein product: CASRTGTDNQPQHF. V is TRBV19 and J is TRBJ1-5; TRBD1 aligns across 7 bases. Unmatched junction bases numbered 5, after V lost 6 bases and J lost 3 bases. This CDR3 comprises 14 residues. Germline V gives CDR1 LNHDA, CDR2 SQIVND (reference sequence).

This clonotype showed up many times. V gene TRBV5-4 combines with J gene TRBJ1-2; 8 nucleotides line up with TRBD1. The germline gives CDR1 SGHNT, CDR2 YYREEE (reference sequence). The CDR3 sequence is 14 residues long. V was pared by 4 bases and J by 5 bases, with 7 bases of the junction left unmatched. The CDR3 loop is CASSPDRAGYGYTF. DNA of the CDR3: TGTGCCAGCAGCCCGGACAGGGCGGGGTATGGCTACACCTTC.

This clonotype occurred many times. This rearrangement joins TRBV20-1 to TRBJ2-1; 10 nucleotides match TRBD2. CDR3 length: 14 residues. V shed 3 bases and J 3 bases; nucleotides not matched to a gene: 2. Per germline, CDR1 DFQATT and CDR2 SNEGSKA (reference sequence). The chain's CDR3 is CSASSSGSYNEQFF. CDR3 nucleotides: TGCAGTGCTAGTTCTAGCGGGAGCTACAATGAGCAGTTCTTC.

Notes on this clonotype: This sequence is one base from a far larger clone and is likely a read error. This rearrangement joins TRBV2 to TRBJ2-3; TRBD1 agrees at 10 bases. The V gene end was trimmed by 6 bases and the J gene end by 6 bases; junction bases not matched to a gene: 12. The length of the CDR3 is 16 residues. Germline CDR1 reads SNHLY; CDR2 reads FYNNEI. The CDR3 is CASSLEVWGQGDTQYF. The CDR3 bases are TGTGCCAGCAGCTTAGAAGTTTGGGGACAGGGGGATACGCAGTATTTT.

This clonotype came up a few times. V gene TRBV3-1 combines with J gene TRBJ2-1; 14 bases fit TRBD2. J gave up 9 bases and V 1 base, and 8 bases lay outside the gene matches. CDR1 and CDR2 from the germline V gene are LGHDT and YNNKEL (reference sequence). The CDR3 totals 17 residues. This CDR3 reads CASSQAPGTSGRFEQFF. In nucleotides, the CDR3 is TGTGCCAGCAGCCAAGCACCGGGGACTAGCGGGAGATTTGAGCAGTTCTTC.

This clonotype has a count of ten or more. The CDR3 region is CSAYEGRGSYEQYF. The CDR3 coding sequence is TGCAGTGCTTACGAAGGGCGGGGCTCCTACGAGCAGTACTTC. The V call is TRBV20-1, the J call TRBJ2-7, with a tentative D call TRBD2 (6 bases). CDR3 length: 14 amino acids. V dropped 5 bases and J dropped 0 bases, with 14 bases sitting between them. Germline loops: CDR1 DFQATT, CDR2 SNEGSKA (reference sequence).

This clonotype was counted a few times. The rearrangement joins TRBV6-2 or TRBV6-3 to TRBJ1-1; D not certain. CDR3 size: 14 residues. CDR1 and CDR2 (germline): MNHEY, SVGEGT. V was pared by 8 bases and J by 0 bases, with 13 bases between. In DNA, the CDR3 is TGTGCCAGCCTCGAACTCGGCTTGAACACTGAAGCTTTCTTT. Its protein product is CASLELGLNTEAFF.

This clonotype was detected ten times or more. This chain connects TRBV2 to TRBJ2-5; the D gene could be TRBD1 or TRBD2 (5 bases each). Trimming removed 6 bases at V and 3 bases at J, with 17 bases between. The germline V gene has CDR1 SNHLY and CDR2 FYNNEI. The CDR3 extends over 15 amino acids. The CDR3 DNA follows: TGTGCCAGCAGAAGGGTTAGGTTGGGGGAAGAGACCCAGTACTTC. It yields the protein CASRRVRLGEETQYF.

This CDR3 is CASSHRPGLAERQFF. DNA for the CDR3: TGTGCCAGCAGCCACCGCCCGGGACTAGCGGAGCGGCAGTTCTTC. This chain joins TRBV4-2 and TRBJ2-1; 11 nucleotides line up with TRBD2. CDR1 is LGHNA, CDR2 YNFKEQ, per germline. There are 15 residues in the CDR3. The ends lost 3 bases at V and 12 bases at J; junction bases unmatched: 10.

This clonotype is labeled as medium-sized. V is TRBV20-1 and J is TRBJ2-2, with unresolved D. This CDR3 comprises 14 residues. CDR1 is DFQATT, CDR2 SNEGSKA, per germline (reference sequence). Trimming took off 5 bases at V and 1 base at J, with 11 bases between the two ends. The CDR3 coding sequence is TGCAGTGCTCAGCCTGAGAGGAACACCGGGGAGCTGTTTTTT. Protein sequence: CSAQPERNTGELFF.

In its sample, this clonotype was seen many times. This chain connects TRBV6-1 to TRBJ2-1, with 10 bases fitting TRBD2. Germline trimming cut 8 bases from V and 7 bases from J; bases unmatched to any gene: 14. Germline loops: CDR1 MNHNS, CDR2 SASEGT. The CDR3 length is 16 residues. The CDR3 DNA sequence: TGTGCCAGCGCAAGACGAGCGGGGGGGCTAGTTAATGAGCAGTTCTTC. It yields the protein CASARRAGGLVNEQFF.

V is TRBV4-1 and J is TRBJ2-3; 9 bases map to TRBD2. CDR3 length: 15 residues. J gave up 4 bases and V 0 bases, and 2 bases lay outside the gene matches. Germline V gives CDR1 MGHRA, CDR2 YSYEKL. The CDR3 DNA reads as TGCGCCAGCAGCCAAGATCGACTAGCGGCAGATACGCAGTATTTT. Protein product: CASSQDRLAADTQYF.

This clonotype was counted ten times or more. This chain connects TRBV10-3 to TRBJ2-1; D could derive from TRBD1 or TRBD2 (6 bases each). The V end lost 3 bases, the J end lost 8 bases, and 20 bases lay between the germline ends. The CDR3 totals 16 residues. Germline lookup yields CDR1 ENHRY and CDR2 SYGVKD. Here the CDR3 reads CAISDVRDTRGDEQFF. CDR3 nucleotides: TGTGCCATCAGTGATGTCCGGGACACAAGGGGGGATGAGCAGTTCTTC.